This T cell receptor beta chain is drawn from a study of blood T cells in healthy people across ages. Primers used in a second PCR of about 7 to 12 cycles were a sample-barcoded 5' primer and a J-beta primer mix. Each TCR beta cDNA got a 12-nucleotide random molecular identifier. From the 5' RACE reads, TCRdb called clonotypes with MiXCR, one entry per CDR3 protein. The data show more than 800,000 distinct CDR3 sequences, less than 35% seen once. J lost 9 bases, V lost 6 bases, and 9 bases had no gene match. The CDR3 loop spans 15 amino acids. In its sample, this clonotype was seen a few times. Donors were systemically healthy Caucasian individuals from Russia aged roughly 6 to 90 years.

The gene calls are TRBV12-3 or TRBV12-4 and TRBJ1-6, with 9 bases identical to TRBD1. The TCR originated in a woman older than 75 in good health. The sequenced material came from blood. The CDR3 nucleotides are TGTGCCAGCAGGCCTGGGACAGGGACGGGTTCACCCCTCCACTTT. It is translated as CASRPGTGTGSPLHF.